These T cell receptor beta chains were read from a single sample in a study of response to subunit inactivated influenza vaccine. MiXCR was run by TCRdb on the RT-PCR reads, yielding one entry per CDR3 protein. This sample has roughly 160,000 distinct CDR3 sequences; around a tenth occur once, and the top ten carry around 40%. The specimen comprised CD8+ T cells sorted from PBMCs, sampled less than 30 months after vaccination. These receptors all come from a man aged 50-75 years who received an inactivated influenza vaccine. CDR3s leave out the opening cysteine and the closing phenylalanine or tryptophan. Each record gives: J gene, V gene, CDR3 protein.

J: TRBJ1-5; V: TRBV28; CDR3: ASSTGQPRWPQH
J: TRBJ2-5; V: TRBV28; CDR3: ASSLTSGGTLQETQY
J: TRBJ2-2; V: TRBV12-3/TRBV12-4; CDR3: ASSPSRGELF
J: TRBJ2-7; V: TRBV6-2/TRBV6-3; CDR3: ASSYRLGTGGYEQY
J: TRBJ2-3; V: TRBV6-2/TRBV6-3; CDR3: ASSYSFRTGKTKKEADTQY
J: TRBJ2-5; V: TRBV11-2; CDR3: ASSLVARETQY
J: TRBJ2-7; V: TRBV4-2; CDR3: ASSQVREGLPTYEQY
J: TRBJ1-1; V: TRBV7-9; CDR3: ASSFQGSYTEAF
J: TRBJ2-3; V: TRBV19; CDR3: ASSSWDRGDTDTQY
J: TRBJ2-1; V: TRBV15; CDR3: ATSRDRGGRYNEQF
J: TRBJ1-1; V: TRBV12-3/TRBV12-4; CDR3: ASSLRGEETEAF
J: TRBJ1-2; V: TRBV2; CDR3: ASEEPSTNYGYT
J: TRBJ2-3; V: TRBV27; CDR3: ASSGTALAGDTQY
J: TRBJ2-3; V: TRBV10-2; CDR3: ASISGLSSTDTQY
J: TRBJ2-1; V: TRBV2; CDR3: ASSPGSDEQF